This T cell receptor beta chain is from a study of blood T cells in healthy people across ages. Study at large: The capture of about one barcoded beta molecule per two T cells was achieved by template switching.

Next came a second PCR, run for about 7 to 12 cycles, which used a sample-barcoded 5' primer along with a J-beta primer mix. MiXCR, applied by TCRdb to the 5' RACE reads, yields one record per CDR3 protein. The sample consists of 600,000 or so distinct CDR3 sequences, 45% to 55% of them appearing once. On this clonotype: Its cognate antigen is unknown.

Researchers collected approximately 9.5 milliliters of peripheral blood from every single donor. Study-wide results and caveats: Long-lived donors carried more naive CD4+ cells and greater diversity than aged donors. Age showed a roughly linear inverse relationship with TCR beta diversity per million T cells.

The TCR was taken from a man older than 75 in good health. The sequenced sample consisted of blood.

The CDR3 here is CASSLVASLNYGYTF. The CDR3 region has the DNA TGTGCCAGCAGCTTAGTGGCCAGTTTGAACTATGGCTACACCTTC. The rearrangement joins TRBV7-2 to TRBJ1-2; D unclear. Germline-derived CDR1 and CDR2 are SGHTA and FQGNSA. The CDR3 spans 15 residues. V was pared by 1 base and J by 2 bases, with 11 bases between.